The 8 T cell receptor beta chains below come from one sample, sequenced in a study of cytomegalovirus exposure and HLA in healthy donors. Use of 60 Vbeta and 13 Jbeta primers characterized the PCR. Repertoires were generated with immunoSEQ multiplex PCR, while TCRdb's copy carries only in-frame clones and drops some. Here the sample spans approximately 190,000 clones, about 83% being singletons. Sequencing was performed on PBMCs. Source of these receptors: a woman aged 25 to 39 in good health and CMV-seropositive.

This clone was counted a single time. The V call is TRBV27, the J call TRBJ2-1; perhaps TRBD2 as D (6 bases). The length of the CDR3 is 15 residues. V was cut by 0 bases and J by 2 bases, with 8 bases left in between. Germline lookup yields CDR1 MNHEY and CDR2 SMNVEV (reference sequence). CDR3 residues: CASSLSSGTYNEQFF. Here the CDR3 DNA reads TGTGCCAGCAGTTTATCTAGCGGAACCTACAATGAGCAGTTCTTC.

The chain uses TRBV4-1 and TRBJ1-2, with no clear D. From germline, CDR1 is MGHRA and CDR2 YSYEKL. V lost 1 base, J lost 0 bases, and 9 bases lay in between. CDR3 length: 15 amino acids. The chain's CDR3 is CASSQVTGSNYGYTF. The CDR3 DNA follows: TGCGCCAGCAGCCAAGTTACGGGATCTAACTATGGCTACACCTTC.

This chain joins TRBV14 and TRBJ1-1, with a weak D call TRBD1 (5 bases). With 4 bases removed from V and 6 bases from J, the gap between germline ends came to 18 bases. CDR1 and CDR2 from the germline V gene are SGHDN and FVKESK. CDR3 length equals 15 residues. This CDR3 is CASSLKRLGPSEAFF. The CDR3 DNA reads TGTGCCAGCAGCCTAAAGAGACTGGGGCCGTCTGAAGCTTTCTTT. Using reference TRBV14 and TRBJ1-1 for the parts outside the CDR3, the full variable domain is EAGVTQFPSHSVIEKGQTVTLRCDPISGHDNLYWYRRVMGKEIKFLLHFVKESKQDESGMPNNRFLAERTGGTYSTLKVQPAELEDSGVYFCASSLKRLGPSEAFFGQGTRLTVV.

The rearrangement links TRBV2 to TRBJ1-5, with 8 bases matching TRBD1. Trimming removed 6 bases from V and 7 bases from J; junction bases left unmatched: 11. Germline values: CDR1 SNHLY, CDR2 FYNNEI. The CDR3 is made up of 15 amino acids. CDR3 sequence: CASRAGTGIWQPQHF. CDR3 bases: TGTGCCAGCAGGGCCGGGACAGGTATTTGGCAGCCCCAGCATTTT.

The rearrangement uses TRBV19 and TRBJ1-1; 7 bases are a match to TRBD1. The junction had 7 bases not matched to a gene; V was cut back by 5 bases and J by 1 base. Germline V CDR1 and CDR2: LNHDA, SQIVND (reference sequence). The CDR3 totals 15 residues. In DNA form, the CDR3 reads TGTGCCAGTAGTGCTACAGGGGCCCCGAACACTGAAGCTTTCTTT. It specifies CASSATGAPNTEAFF.

This clone was recorded once. The chain employs TRBV28 and TRBJ2-1; 9 nucleotides agree with TRBD1. J lost 8 bases, V lost 6 bases, and 11 bases had no gene match. The CDR3 length is 15 residues. The germline gives CDR1 MDHEN, CDR2 SYDVKM. As DNA, the CDR3 is TGTGCCAGCAGGAGAACGACAGGGGGAAAAGATGAGCAGTTCTTC. This encodes CASRRTTGGKDEQFF.

The V and J genes are TRBV25-1 and TRBJ1-3; D perhaps matches TRBD1 (5 bases). The germline gives CDR1 MGHDK, CDR2 SYGVNS. The CDR3 contains 14 residues. V lost 7 bases, J lost 1 base, and 11 bases lay in between. The CDR3 is CASIGGWSGNTIYF. The CDR3 DNA follows: TGTGCCAGCATTGGGGGGTGGTCTGGAAACACCATATATTTT.

This sequence joins TRBV10-1 and TRBJ2-2, with 7 bases matching TRBD2. The CDR3 is made up of 14 amino acids. V lost 4 bases, J lost 6 bases, and 5 bases stayed unmatched. CDR1 and CDR2 from the germline V gene are WNHNN and SYGVQD (reference sequence). This CDR3 is CASSATSVAGELFF. As DNA, the CDR3 is TGCGCCAGCAGTGCAACTAGCGTGGCCGGGGAGCTGTTTTTT.